Listed below are T cell receptor beta chains from one sample, sequenced in a study of blood T cells in healthy people across ages. TCRdb called the 5' RACE reads again in MiXCR, with one record for every CDR3 protein. Among about 760,000 distinct CDR3 sequences listed, just over 55% were seen once. Sequencing was performed on blood. The receptor source for this set is a man aged 40-49 years in good health. The CDR3 runs from the conserved cysteine through the conserved F or W. The order of the fields is J gene, D gene, clone size, V gene, CDR3 DNA, CDR3 protein. The D gene is left open where the match is weak. Clone size is stated in some rows and not others, as once, few, many or a class when expanded.

TRBJ2-2,-,-,TRBV24-1,TGTGCCACCAGTGATAACAGGGAGCTGTTTTTT,CATSDNRELFF
TRBJ1-6,-,-,TRBV28,TGTGCCAGCAGTTTAACCGAGGGGAATTCACCCCTCCACTTT,CASSLTEGNSPLHF
TRBJ2-5,TRBD2,once,TRBV6-5,TGTGCCAGCAACCCGTGGGGAGGGGAAGAGACCCAGTACTTC,CASNPWGGEETQYF
TRBJ2-7,TRBD2,few,TRBV10-3,TGTGCCATCACCGGACTAGTCGCGGGCGAGCAGTACTTC,CAITGLVAGEQYF
TRBJ2-1,TRBD1,-,TRBV7-2,TGTGCCAGCAGCTTAGAACCTTTCGGGACAGCGGCAATTCTTCGGAGTGAGCAGTTCTTC,CASSLEPFGTAAILRSEQFF
TRBJ2-5,-,once,TRBV6-1,TGTGCCAGCAGTGAAATGACAGCCCAAGAGACCCAGTACTTC,CASSEMTAQETQYF
TRBJ1-4,-,many,TRBV25-1,TGTGCCAGCTACATAGGGGTGAGGGATGAAAAACTGTTTTTT,CASYIGVRDEKLFF
TRBJ1-1,-,few,TRBV28,TGTGCCAGCAGTTTAACGAGGTCCCCGGGCACTGAAGCTTTCTTT,CASSLTRSPGTEAFF
TRBJ2-7,TRBD2,few,TRBV7-2,TGTGCCAGCAGCCTTAGGACTAGCGGGCTCGAGCAGTACTTC,CASSLRTSGLEQYF
TRBJ2-7,-,few,TRBV20-1,TGCAGTGCTACTCTGGGGTCCTACGAGCAGTACTTC,CSATLGSYEQYF
TRBJ1-6,-,once,TRBV19,TGTGCCAGTAGTATTGTCGGCGAAGCCTATAATTCACCCCTCCACTTT,CASSIVGEAYNSPLHF
TRBJ2-3,-,-,TRBV20-1,TGCAGTGTGGGGCCCCTGAGCACAGATACGCAGTATTTT,CSVGPLSTDTQYF
TRBJ2-3,-,few,TRBV7-2,TGTGCCAGCAGCTTACAGGGGGGCTTGACAGATACGCAGTATTTT,CASSLQGGLTDTQYF
TRBJ2-3,-,-,TRBV5-6,TGTGCCAGCAGCTTTATTGCTAGCAGAAGCACAGATACGCAGTATTTT,CASSFIASRSTDTQYF
TRBJ2-1,TRBD2,-,TRBV11-3,TGTGCCAGCAGCTTAGGGACTAGCGGGTCCACCTACAATGAGCAGTTCTTC,CASSLGTSGSTYNEQFF
TRBJ2-5,TRBD2,-,TRBV20-1,TGCAGTGCTACACCGGGGACTAGCGGGTACCAAGAGACCCAGTACTTC,CSATPGTSGYQETQYF
TRBJ2-3,TRBD1,-,TRBV24-1,TGTGCCACCAGTGACGAGGGGACAGGGAGCACAGATACGCAGTATTTT,CATSDEGTGSTDTQYF